This is a list of T cell receptor beta chains from one sample in a study of T-cell reconstitution after alpha-beta-depleted transplantation in children. TCRdb reprocessed the PCR reads via MiXCR and lists one record per CDR3 protein. Here the sample spans 6,500 to 10,000 distinct CDR3 sequences, about 16% being singletons. Here the sequenced sample was PBMCs, mostly from graft donor cells, taken 60 days after TCRalphabeta/CD19-depleted stem cell transplant. The source is a girl under two years old who had a stem cell transplant for combined immunodeficiency, so the T cells may come from the graft donor. Both conserved end residues are trimmed from each CDR3.

>TRBJ2-1|TRBV5-5
ASSLAGGPQF
>TRBJ2-7|TRBV12-1
ASSFVCYEQY
>TRBJ2-3|TRBV5-1
ASSLRGDTQY
>TRBJ2-7|TRBV28
ASSLVQGIEQY
>TRBJ1-2|TRBV6-1
ASNMGRTYGYT
>TRBJ2-7|TRBV9
ASSVSGTTAEQY
>TRBJ2-7|TRBV19
ASSALWGSSGEQY
>TRBJ2-5|TRBV5-8
ASSFVFQGRRETQY
>TRBJ2-7|TRBV7-9
ASSPFGTGGWTYEQY
>TRBJ2-7|TRBV20-1
SASFGTGLSYEQY
>TRBJ1-1|TRBV6-5
ASSYSATEAF
>TRBJ2-4|TRBV29-1
SVTGVGAKNIQY
>TRBJ1-4|TRBV20-1
SARDEGRANEKLF
>TRBJ2-1|TRBV4-1
ASSQETPGHKGLNEQF
>TRBJ2-1|TRBV7-2
ASSSPTSGRINEQF
>TRBJ1-4|TRBV15
ATSRPGQGSEKLF
>TRBJ2-3|TRBV9
ASSAAGYTDTQY
>TRBJ1-6|TRBV20-1
SARDGPRNSPLH
>TRBJ1-1|TRBV12-3/TRBV12-4
ASSLMGSMNTEAF
>TRBJ1-4|TRBV7-8
ASSFGQGNEKLF
>TRBJ1-5|TRBV20-1
SARGGQIVQPQH
>TRBJ2-5|TRBV14
ASSHLRDRGGGVTQY
>TRBJ2-7|TRBV20-1
SARLAGVYEQY
>TRBJ2-2|TRBV10-2
ASGEEAELFF
>TRBJ2-7|TRBV7-2
ASSLAETSGGLYEQY
>TRBJ2-3|TRBV20-1
SARVGAEVRDTQY
>TRBJ2-2|TRBV9
ASSVLRGGTGELF
>TRBJ2-7|TRBV20-1
SARKLGRLGYEQY
>TRBJ2-7|TRBV28
ASSFFRLDRYEQY
>TRBJ2-1|TRBV4-3
ASSHTPSLDEQF
>TRBJ1-4|TRBV6-2/TRBV6-3
ASSSRGRNEKLF
>TRBJ2-3|TRBV7-8
ASRKLAGGPVDTQY
>TRBJ2-1|TRBV20-1
SAPENSGTYNEQF
>TRBJ2-6|TRBV12-3/TRBV12-4
ASRQSSGANVLT
>TRBJ2-1|TRBV5-1
ASRTGQGIHEQF
>TRBJ2-7|TRBV28
ASTSPGLAAYEQY
>TRBJ1-6|TRBV6-6
ASSYGRDYMDSPLH
>TRBJ2-3|TRBV7-2
ATQGTRYYTQY
>TRBJ2-7|TRBV5-1
ASSLQGHEQY
>TRBJ2-1|TRBV11-2
ASSFGTSGRKSYNEQF
>TRBJ1-2|TRBV20-1
SARDPPRDSYGYT
>TRBJ1-2|TRBV3-1
ASSPESTV
>TRBJ2-7|TRBV25-1
ASRAPGRNSYEQY
>TRBJ2-3|TRBV5-1
ASSLESPSTDTQY
>TRBJ1-1|TRBV7-9
ASSENSITEAF
>TRBJ2-6|TRBV18
ASSPGQGADFLSGANVLT
>TRBJ2-2|TRBV10-2
ASSESHRERSGELF
>TRBJ2-3|TRBV12-3/TRBV12-4
ASSSFLSTQY
>TRBJ2-7|TRBV11-1
ASSLKEEQY
>TRBJ2-1|TRBV11-2
ASGTGFSYNEQF
>TRBJ2-6|TRBV28
ASRWRGANVLT
>TRBJ2-5|TRBV28
ASSLQGSETQY
>TRBJ2-5|TRBV7-2
ASSFNGGRETQY
>TRBJ2-1|TRBV5-1
ASSLTAYNEQF
>TRBJ1-2|TRBV29-1
SPPRGQLYGYT
>TRBJ2-1|TRBV7-3
ASSASGVYNEQF
>TRBJ2-1|TRBV7-3
ASSTLAGPDNEQF
>TRBJ2-6|TRBV20-1
SAIGLAGGPGANVLT
>TRBJ2-7|TRBV20-1
SAFRGASYEQY